This is a list of T cell receptor beta chains from one sample in a study of blood T cell repertoires in COVID-19. Here immunoSEQ multiplex PCR was the method, and the copy in TCRdb shows in-frame clones only, minus some. The repertoire consists of roughly 100,000 clones, with 71% occurring once and the leading ten covering more than 0.8%. Sequenced: peripheral blood. The receptors were sampled from a human donor with acute or convalescent COVID-19. The donor label of this sample is uncertain. Each CDR3 is given with its conserved first and last residue. Fields, in order: CDR3 protein, CDR3 DNA, clone size, D gene, V gene, J gene. A D gene is named only where the DNA matches it firmly. The size of a clone is reported for some rows only, either as once, few or many, or as a class for expanded clones.

cdr3_aa: CASSPSGAAFNYGYTF
cdr3_nt: TGTGCCAGCAGCCCATCAGGGGCCGCCTTTAACTATGGCTACACCTTC
clone_size: NA
d_call: NA
v_call: TRBV7-9
j_call: TRBJ1-2

cdr3_aa: CASSPRRENQPQHF
cdr3_nt: TGTGCCAGTAGTCCAAGACGGGAGAATCAGCCCCAGCATTTT
clone_size: NA
d_call: NA
v_call: TRBV19
j_call: TRBJ1-5

cdr3_aa: CASRTSGGPWGYNEQFF
cdr3_nt: TGTGCCAGCAGGACTAGCGGGGGGCCGTGGGGATACAATGAGCAGTTCTTC
clone_size: NA
d_call: TRBD2
v_call: TRBV27
j_call: TRBJ2-1

cdr3_aa: CASSLGLGQGVPYGYTF
cdr3_nt: TGTGCCAGCAGCTTGGGGCTAGGACAGGGCGTTCCCTATGGCTACACCTTC
clone_size: NA
d_call: TRBD1
v_call: TRBV5-6
j_call: TRBJ1-2

cdr3_aa: CASSESRGPPDTQYF
cdr3_nt: TGCGCCAGCAGTGAGTCCAGGGGGCCCCCAGATACGCAGTATTTT
clone_size: NA
d_call: TRBD1
v_call: TRBV10-1
j_call: TRBJ2-3

cdr3_aa: CASSLRTGPYYGYTF
cdr3_nt: TGCGCCAGCAGCTTGAGGACAGGGCCATACTATGGCTACACCTTC
clone_size: NA
d_call: TRBD1
v_call: TRBV5-1
j_call: TRBJ1-2

cdr3_aa: CASSPRDSTYNEQFF
cdr3_nt: TGCGCCAGCAGTCCACGGGACAGTACCTACAATGAGCAGTTCTTC
clone_size: once
d_call: TRBD1
v_call: TRBV23-1
j_call: TRBJ2-1

cdr3_aa: CAIRATGRLGTEAFF
cdr3_nt: TGTGCCATCAGAGCGACGGGTAGGTTGGGTACTGAAGCTTTCTTT
clone_size: NA
d_call: NA
v_call: TRBV10-3
j_call: TRBJ1-1

cdr3_aa: CASSLQIRGDYGYTF
cdr3_nt: TGCGCCAGCAGCCTCCAGATCCGGGGAGACTATGGCTACACCTTC
clone_size: NA
d_call: NA
v_call: TRBV4-1
j_call: TRBJ1-2

cdr3_aa: CASSQDGQGEVYGYTF
cdr3_nt: TGTGCCAGCAGCCAAGACGGACAGGGGGAAGTCTATGGCTACACCTTC
clone_size: once
d_call: TRBD1
v_call: TRBV3-1/TRBV3-2
j_call: TRBJ1-2

cdr3_aa: CASSLDQGSGTEAFF
cdr3_nt: TGTGCCAGCAGCTTAGACCAGGGATCAGGGACTGAAGCTTTCTTT
clone_size: NA
d_call: NA
v_call: TRBV7-9
j_call: TRBJ1-1

cdr3_aa: CASSPRDRGQGSNQPQHF
cdr3_nt: TGTGCCAGCAGCCCCCGGGACAGGGGACAAGGGAGCAATCAGCCCCAGCATTTT
clone_size: few
d_call: TRBD1
v_call: TRBV7-2
j_call: TRBJ1-5

cdr3_aa: CASRRQGASGNTIYF
cdr3_nt: TGTGCCAGCAGACGACAGGGGGCGAGTGGAAACACCATATATTTT
clone_size: NA
d_call: TRBD1
v_call: TRBV5-8
j_call: TRBJ1-3

cdr3_aa: CALRNRDILSYEQYF
cdr3_nt: TGTGCCCTCCGAAACCGGGACATCCTATCCTACGAGCAGTACTTC
clone_size: NA
d_call: NA
v_call: TRBV6-5
j_call: TRBJ2-7

cdr3_aa: CASSRGQGNYGYTF
cdr3_nt: TGCGCCAGCAGCCGGGGACAGGGCAACTATGGCTACACCTTC
clone_size: NA
d_call: TRBD1
v_call: TRBV5-1
j_call: TRBJ1-2

cdr3_aa: CASSLTLRGRGFANTGELFF
cdr3_nt: TGTGCCAGCAGTTTAACGCTGCGGGGCCGCGGGTTTGCGAACACCGGGGAGCTGTTTTTT
clone_size: NA
d_call: NA
v_call: TRBV27
j_call: TRBJ2-2

cdr3_aa: CASSQKQGPETQYF
cdr3_nt: TGCGCCAGCAGCCAGAAACAGGGTCCAGAGACCCAGTACTTC
clone_size: NA
d_call: NA
v_call: TRBV4-1
j_call: TRBJ2-5

cdr3_aa: CASSGGGRENSPLHF
cdr3_nt: TGTGCCAGCAGCGGGGGGGGGAGGGAAAATTCACCCCTCCACTTT
clone_size: NA
d_call: NA
v_call: TRBV7-9
j_call: TRBJ1-6

cdr3_aa: CASSPGTNNQPQHF
cdr3_nt: TGTGCCAGCAGCCCCGGGACAAACAATCAGCCCCAGCATTTT
clone_size: NA
d_call: NA
v_call: TRBV9
j_call: TRBJ1-5

cdr3_aa: CASSRQDNSNQPQHF
cdr3_nt: TGTGCCAGCAGTAGACAGGATAATAGCAATCAGCCCCAGCATTTT
clone_size: NA
d_call: NA
v_call: TRBV2
j_call: TRBJ1-5

cdr3_aa: CASSGSRLAGGEEQFF
cdr3_nt: TGTGCCAGCAGTGGGTCGAGACTAGCGGGGGGCGAGGAGCAGTTCTTC
clone_size: NA
d_call: TRBD2
v_call: TRBV6-1
j_call: TRBJ2-1

cdr3_aa: CASSYSWGHTIYF
cdr3_nt: TGTGCCAGCAGTTACTCGTGGGGGCACACCATATATTTT
clone_size: once
d_call: NA
v_call: TRBV6-5
j_call: TRBJ1-3

cdr3_aa: CASSSGGSSGAQYF
cdr3_nt: TGTGCCAGCAGCTCGGGAGGGTCTAGCGGGGCCCAGTACTTC
clone_size: NA
d_call: TRBD2
v_call: TRBV7-9
j_call: TRBJ2-5

cdr3_aa: CASSDWTGLTEAFF
cdr3_nt: TGTGCCAGCAGTGATTGGACAGGGTTGACTGAAGCTTTCTTT
clone_size: NA
d_call: TRBD1
v_call: TRBV6-1
j_call: TRBJ1-1

cdr3_aa: CASSLTSYGYTF
cdr3_nt: TGTGCCAGCAGTTTGACATCCTATGGCTACACCTTC
clone_size: NA
d_call: NA
v_call: TRBV28
j_call: TRBJ1-2

cdr3_aa: CASSPDRALGNTIYF
cdr3_nt: TGTGCCAGCAGCCCGGACAGGGCATTAGGAAACACCATATATTTT
clone_size: NA
d_call: TRBD1
v_call: TRBV28
j_call: TRBJ1-3

cdr3_aa: CASSQEYGSSGANVLTF
cdr3_nt: TGCGCCAGCAGCCAAGAGTATGGTAGCTCTGGGGCCAACGTCCTGACTTTC
clone_size: NA
d_call: NA
v_call: TRBV4-1
j_call: TRBJ2-6

cdr3_aa: CASSQDQGYYGYTF
cdr3_nt: TGTGCCAGCAGCCAAGATCAGGGTTACTATGGCTACACCTTC
clone_size: few
d_call: NA
v_call: TRBV3-1/TRBV3-2
j_call: TRBJ1-2

cdr3_aa: CASSELRQASRGYTF
cdr3_nt: TGTGCCAGCAGTGAACTTCGACAGGCCTCTCGGGGCTACACCTTC
clone_size: NA
d_call: NA
v_call: TRBV6-1
j_call: TRBJ1-2

cdr3_aa: CASSVQGVSYNEQFF
cdr3_nt: TGTGCCAGCAGCGTACAGGGGGTCTCCTACAATGAGCAGTTCTTC
clone_size: NA
d_call: NA
v_call: TRBV21-1
j_call: TRBJ2-1

cdr3_aa: CASTGSSQGDSPLHF
cdr3_nt: TGTGCCAGCACCGGATCGTCACAGGGGGATTCACCCCTCCACTTT
clone_size: NA
d_call: TRBD1
v_call: TRBV2
j_call: TRBJ1-6

cdr3_aa: CASSSLRSGNTIYF
cdr3_nt: TGTGCCAGCAGCTCCCTAAGATCTGGAAACACCATATATTTT
clone_size: NA
d_call: NA
v_call: TRBV7-4
j_call: TRBJ1-3

cdr3_aa: CASSLSGTGANQPQHF
cdr3_nt: TGTGCCAGCAGTTTATCCGGGACAGGGGCCAATCAGCCCCAGCATTTT
clone_size: once
d_call: TRBD1
v_call: TRBV6-2/TRBV6-3
j_call: TRBJ1-5

cdr3_aa: CASSFGPEMPIYF
cdr3_nt: TGTGCCAGCAGTTTTGGCCCGGAGATGCCCATATATTTT
clone_size: NA
d_call: NA
v_call: TRBV12-3/TRBV12-4
j_call: TRBJ1-3

cdr3_aa: CASSPMGRDHSPLHF
cdr3_nt: TGTGCCAGCAGCCCAATGGGGAGGGACCATTCACCCCTCCACTTT
clone_size: NA
d_call: NA
v_call: TRBV7-9
j_call: TRBJ1-6

cdr3_aa: CASSLGQGTNYGYTF
cdr3_nt: TGTGCCAGCAGCCTGGGGCAGGGGACTAACTATGGCTACACCTTC
clone_size: NA
d_call: NA
v_call: TRBV3-1/TRBV3-2
j_call: TRBJ1-2

cdr3_aa: CASSFVAGALYNEQFF
cdr3_nt: TGTGCCAGCAGTTTCGTAGCGGGGGCCCTGTACAATGAGCAGTTCTTC
clone_size: NA
d_call: TRBD2
v_call: TRBV28
j_call: TRBJ2-1

cdr3_aa: CASSWDRGVFEQYF
cdr3_nt: TGTGCCAGCAGCTGGGACAGGGGAGTATTCGAGCAGTACTTC
clone_size: once
d_call: TRBD1
v_call: TRBV7-2
j_call: TRBJ2-7

cdr3_aa: CASSKGTIIQETQYF
cdr3_nt: TGTGCCAGCAGCAAAGGGACTATAATTCAAGAGACCCAGTACTTC
clone_size: NA
d_call: TRBD2
v_call: TRBV7-2
j_call: TRBJ2-5

cdr3_aa: CASSPLSTSGGSSTDTQYF
cdr3_nt: TGTGCCAGCTCACCATTATCGACTAGCGGGGGATCTAGCACAGATACGCAGTATTTT
clone_size: NA
d_call: TRBD2
v_call: TRBV18
j_call: TRBJ2-3

cdr3_aa: CASSQDYPGGGRLDNEQFF
cdr3_nt: TGTGCCAGCAGCCAAGATTACCCCGGTGGGGGGAGGTTAGACAATGAGCAGTTCTTC
clone_size: NA
d_call: NA
v_call: TRBV3-1/TRBV3-2
j_call: TRBJ2-1

cdr3_aa: CASSLVGPDRGRPGELFF
cdr3_nt: TGTGCCAGCAGCTTAGTGGGGCCTGACAGGGGGAGGCCCGGGGAGCTGTTTTTT
clone_size: few
d_call: TRBD1
v_call: TRBV7-6
j_call: TRBJ2-2

cdr3_aa: CASSQGPEPLDYGYTF
cdr3_nt: TGTGCCAGCAGCCAAGGGCCCGAACCGCTAGACTATGGCTACACCTTC
clone_size: NA
d_call: NA
v_call: TRBV14
j_call: TRBJ1-2

cdr3_aa: CASSLARGRRVTEAFF
cdr3_nt: TGTGCCAGCAGCTTAGCTCGGGGAAGGAGGGTCACTGAAGCTTTCTTT
clone_size: NA
d_call: NA
v_call: TRBV7-8
j_call: TRBJ1-1

cdr3_aa: CASSLRLLDEQFF
cdr3_nt: TGTGCCAGCAGCTTGAGATTGTTGGATGAGCAGTTCTTC
clone_size: NA
d_call: NA
v_call: TRBV7-2
j_call: TRBJ2-1

cdr3_aa: CASSYQGQGSNEQYF
cdr3_nt: TGTGCCAGCAGTTACCAAGGACAGGGGAGCAACGAGCAGTACTTC
clone_size: NA
d_call: TRBD1
v_call: TRBV6-6
j_call: TRBJ2-7

cdr3_aa: CASSYGGSMNTEAFF
cdr3_nt: TGTGCCAGCAGTTACGGAGGCAGTATGAACACTGAAGCTTTCTTT
clone_size: NA
d_call: NA
v_call: TRBV6-5
j_call: TRBJ1-1

cdr3_aa: CASSKGYGDTQYF
cdr3_nt: TGTGCCAGCAGCAAAGGGTACGGGGATACGCAGTATTTT
clone_size: NA
d_call: NA
v_call: TRBV21-1
j_call: TRBJ2-3

cdr3_aa: CASSLAGMGTEAFF
cdr3_nt: TGTGCCAGCTCTCTTGCCGGGATGGGGACTGAAGCTTTCTTT
clone_size: medium-sized
d_call: NA
v_call: TRBV18
j_call: TRBJ1-1

cdr3_aa: CASSQEGFKEKLFF
cdr3_nt: TGTGCCAGCAGCCAAGAGGGATTTAAGGAAAAACTGTTTTTT
clone_size: NA
d_call: NA
v_call: TRBV7-9
j_call: TRBJ1-4

cdr3_aa: CATSDDRGLNTGELFF
cdr3_nt: TGTGCCACCAGCGATGACAGGGGATTGAACACCGGGGAGCTGTTTTTT
clone_size: NA
d_call: TRBD1
v_call: TRBV24-1
j_call: TRBJ2-2

cdr3_aa: CAISAGNGETQYF
cdr3_nt: TGTGCCATATCCGCAGGGAATGGAGAGACCCAGTACTTC
clone_size: NA
d_call: NA
v_call: TRBV6-5
j_call: TRBJ2-5

cdr3_aa: CASSPIKPQEGYEQYF
cdr3_nt: TGTGCCAGCTCACCCATAAAGCCTCAGGAGGGCTACGAGCAGTACTTC
clone_size: NA
d_call: NA
v_call: TRBV18
j_call: TRBJ2-7

cdr3_aa: CAWSRVAGGRWAQETQYF
cdr3_nt: TGTGCCTGGAGTCGGGTAGCGGGGGGGCGGTGGGCCCAAGAGACCCAGTACTTC
clone_size: NA
d_call: TRBD2
v_call: TRBV30
j_call: TRBJ2-5

cdr3_aa: CASSEDSRYNEQFF
cdr3_nt: TGTGCCAGCAGCGAGGATTCACGGTACAATGAGCAGTTCTTC
clone_size: NA
d_call: NA
v_call: TRBV21-1
j_call: TRBJ2-1

cdr3_aa: CASSFDPAGQGYGYTF
cdr3_nt: TGTGCCAGCAGTTTTGACCCAGCGGGTCAGGGCTATGGCTACACCTTC
clone_size: NA
d_call: NA
v_call: TRBV28
j_call: TRBJ1-2

cdr3_aa: CAWLAGSSYNEQFF
cdr3_nt: TGTGCCTGGCTAGCGGGGAGCTCCTACAATGAGCAGTTCTTC
clone_size: NA
d_call: TRBD2
v_call: TRBV30
j_call: TRBJ2-1

cdr3_aa: CASSYGTGIGNQPQHF
cdr3_nt: TGTGCCAGCAGTTACGGGACAGGGATTGGCAATCAGCCCCAGCATTTT
clone_size: NA
d_call: TRBD1
v_call: TRBV6-6
j_call: TRBJ1-5

cdr3_aa: CSVEDNLVGGYTF
cdr3_nt: TGCAGCGTTGAAGACAATTTGGTCGGTGGCTACACCTTC
clone_size: NA
d_call: NA
v_call: TRBV29-1
j_call: TRBJ1-2

cdr3_aa: CASSNRGGGTQYF
cdr3_nt: TGTGCCAGCAGTAATAGGGGAGGTGGGACCCAGTACTTC
clone_size: NA
d_call: NA
v_call: TRBV12-3/TRBV12-4
j_call: TRBJ2-5